This T cell receptor (beta chain) was retrieved from a study of blood T cell repertoires in COVID-19. Overall study: Sources were T cells, B-cell-depleted T cells, or PBMCs; the material itself was cDNA or gDNA.

This clone has a handful of counts. Original processing notes: The authors estimated nucleated cell counts from reference gene primer amplification. The repertoire was sequenced with immunoSEQ multiplex PCR; TCRdb's copy has only in-frame clones and lacks some. That table is the source of V, J and clone size, and D and trimming were worked out from the DNA. This table holds some 160,000 clones, almost 80% found once. The source material was peripheral blood. The TCR comes from a man in his fifties or sixties with active or convalescent COVID-19.

The CDR3 DNA is TGTGCCACCCGCGCGGGGGGGGCCCAGAGGTCCTACGAGCAGTACTTC. Translated: CATRAGGAQRSYEQYF. V and J are TRBV28 and TRBJ2-7; 9 positions match TRBD2. The CDR3 spans 16 residues. Per the germline V gene, CDR1 is MDHEN and CDR2 is SYDVKM. J lost 1 base, V lost 10 bases, and 14 bases had no gene match.